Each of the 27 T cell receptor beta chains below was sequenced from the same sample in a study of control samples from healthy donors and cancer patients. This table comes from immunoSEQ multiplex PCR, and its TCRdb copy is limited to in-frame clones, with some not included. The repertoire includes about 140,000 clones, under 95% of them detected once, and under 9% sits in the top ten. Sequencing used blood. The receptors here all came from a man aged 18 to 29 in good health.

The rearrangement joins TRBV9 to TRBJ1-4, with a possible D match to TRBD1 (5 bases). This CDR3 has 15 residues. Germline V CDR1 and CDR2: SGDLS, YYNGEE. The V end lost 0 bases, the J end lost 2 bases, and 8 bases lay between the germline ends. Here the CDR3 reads CASSVGQGTNEKLFF. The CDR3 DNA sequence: TGTGCCAGCAGCGTAGGGCAGGGTACTAATGAAAAACTGTTTTTT.

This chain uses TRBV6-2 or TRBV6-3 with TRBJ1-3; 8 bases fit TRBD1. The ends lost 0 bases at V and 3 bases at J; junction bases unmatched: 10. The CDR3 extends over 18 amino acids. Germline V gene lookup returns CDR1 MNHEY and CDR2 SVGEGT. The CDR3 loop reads CASSYSMLRTGSGNTIYF. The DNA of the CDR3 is TGTGCCAGCAGTTACTCGATGCTCCGGACAGGGAGTGGAAACACCATATATTTT.

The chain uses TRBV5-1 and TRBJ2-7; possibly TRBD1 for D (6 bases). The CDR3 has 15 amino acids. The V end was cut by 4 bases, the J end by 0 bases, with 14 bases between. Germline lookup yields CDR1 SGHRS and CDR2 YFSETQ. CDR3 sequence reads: CASSQGQSSSYEQYF. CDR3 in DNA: TGCGCCAGCAGCCAAGGACAGTCTTCCTCCTACGAGCAGTACTTC. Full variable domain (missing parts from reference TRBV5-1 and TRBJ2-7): KAGVTQTPRYLIKTRGQQVTLSCSPISGHRSVSWYQQTPGQGLQFLFEYFSETQRNKGNFPGRFSGRQFSNSRSEMNVSTLELGDSALYLCASSQGQSSSYEQYFGPGTRLTVT.

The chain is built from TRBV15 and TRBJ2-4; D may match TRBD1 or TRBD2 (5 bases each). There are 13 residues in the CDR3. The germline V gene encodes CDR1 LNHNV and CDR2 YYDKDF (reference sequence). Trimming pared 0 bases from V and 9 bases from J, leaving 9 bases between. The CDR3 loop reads CATSREPGSIQYF. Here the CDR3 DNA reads TGTGCCACCAGCAGAGAGCCAGGGAGCATTCAGTACTTC.

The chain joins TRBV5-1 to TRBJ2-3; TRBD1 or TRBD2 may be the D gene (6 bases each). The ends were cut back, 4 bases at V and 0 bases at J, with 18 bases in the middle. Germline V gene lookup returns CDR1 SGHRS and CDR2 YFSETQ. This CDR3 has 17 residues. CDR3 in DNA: TGCGCCAGCAGCCCCGATGTTTCGGGGGCTAGCACAGATACGCAGTATTTT. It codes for CASSPDVSGASTDTQYF.

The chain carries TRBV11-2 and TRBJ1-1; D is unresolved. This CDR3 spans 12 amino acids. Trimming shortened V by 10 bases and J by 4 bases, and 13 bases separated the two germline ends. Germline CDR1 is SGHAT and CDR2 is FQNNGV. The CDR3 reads CATWDGSTEAFF. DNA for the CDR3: TGTGCCACCTGGGATGGGAGCACTGAAGCTTTCTTT.

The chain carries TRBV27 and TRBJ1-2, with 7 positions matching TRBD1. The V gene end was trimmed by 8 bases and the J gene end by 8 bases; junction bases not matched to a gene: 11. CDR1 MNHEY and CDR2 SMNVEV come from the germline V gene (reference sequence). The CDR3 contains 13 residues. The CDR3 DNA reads TGTGCCAGCGCTGGACAGGCGGCACTCGGCTACACCTTC. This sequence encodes CASAGQAALGYTF.

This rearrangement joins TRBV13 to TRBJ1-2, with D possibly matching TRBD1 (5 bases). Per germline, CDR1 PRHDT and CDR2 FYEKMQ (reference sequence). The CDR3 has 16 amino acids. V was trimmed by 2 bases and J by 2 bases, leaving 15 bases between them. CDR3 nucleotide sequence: TGTGCCAGCAGCTTAATGGATCCGGGACGGAACTATGGCTACACCTTC. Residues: CASSLMDPGRNYGYTF. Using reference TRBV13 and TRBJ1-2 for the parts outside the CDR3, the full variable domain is AAGVIQSPRHLIKEKRETATLKCYPIPRHDTVYWYQQGPGQDPQFLISFYEKMQSDKGSIPDRFSAQQFSDYHSELNMSSLELGDSALYFCASSLMDPGRNYGYTFGSGTRLTVV.

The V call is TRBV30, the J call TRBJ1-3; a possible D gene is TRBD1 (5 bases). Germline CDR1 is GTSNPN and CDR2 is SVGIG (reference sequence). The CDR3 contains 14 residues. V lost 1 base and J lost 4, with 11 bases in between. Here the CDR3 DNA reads TGTGCCTGGAGTGATTGGGGGTTGGGAAACACCATATATTTT. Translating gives CAWSDWGLGNTIYF. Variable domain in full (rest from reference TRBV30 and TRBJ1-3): SQTIHQWPATLVQPVGSPLSLECTVEGTSNPNLYWYRQAAGRGLQLLFYSVGIGQISSEVPQNLSASRPQDRQFILSSKKLLLSDSGFYLCAWSDWGLGNTIYFGEGSWLTVV.

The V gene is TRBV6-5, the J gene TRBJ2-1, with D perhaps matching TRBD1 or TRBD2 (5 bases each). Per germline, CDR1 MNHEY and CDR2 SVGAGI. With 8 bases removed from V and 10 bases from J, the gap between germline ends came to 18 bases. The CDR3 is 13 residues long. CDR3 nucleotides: TGTGCCAGCGGACCACTGGGGGTCAGGGAGCAGTTCTTC. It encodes CASGPLGVREQFF.

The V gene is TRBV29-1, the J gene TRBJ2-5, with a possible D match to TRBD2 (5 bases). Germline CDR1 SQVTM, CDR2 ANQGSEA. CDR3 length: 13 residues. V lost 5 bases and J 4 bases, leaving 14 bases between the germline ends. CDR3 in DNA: TGCAGCGTTCCCGGACGAGGGCGAGAGACCCAGTACTTC. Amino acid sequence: CSVPGRGRETQYF.

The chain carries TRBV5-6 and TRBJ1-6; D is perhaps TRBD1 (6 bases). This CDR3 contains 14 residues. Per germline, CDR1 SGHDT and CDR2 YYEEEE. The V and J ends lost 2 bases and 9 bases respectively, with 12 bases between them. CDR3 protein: CASSFLQGSSPLHF. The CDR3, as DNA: TGTGCCAGCAGCTTTTTACAGGGCAGTTCACCCCTCCACTTT.

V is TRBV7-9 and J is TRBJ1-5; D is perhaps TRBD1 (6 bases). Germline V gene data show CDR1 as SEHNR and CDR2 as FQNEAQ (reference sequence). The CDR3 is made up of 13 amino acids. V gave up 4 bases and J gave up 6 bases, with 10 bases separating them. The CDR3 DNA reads TGTGCCAGCAGCTCGGGGGGGGCTCAGCCCCAGCATTTT. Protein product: CASSSGGAQPQHF.

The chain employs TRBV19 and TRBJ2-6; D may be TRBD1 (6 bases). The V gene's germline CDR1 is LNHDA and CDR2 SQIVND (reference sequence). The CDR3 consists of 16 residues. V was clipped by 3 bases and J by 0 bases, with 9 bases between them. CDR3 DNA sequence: TGTGCCAGTAGTATTGTGGGGGCCTCTGGGGCCAACGTCCTGACTTTC. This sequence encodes CASSIVGASGANVLTF.

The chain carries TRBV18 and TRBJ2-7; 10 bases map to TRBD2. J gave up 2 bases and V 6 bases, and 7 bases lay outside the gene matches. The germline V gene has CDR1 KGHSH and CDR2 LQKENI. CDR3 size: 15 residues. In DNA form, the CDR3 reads TGTGCCAGCTCCCTAGGCAGCGGGGGGGCCTACGAGCAGTACTTC. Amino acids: CASSLGSGGAYEQYF.

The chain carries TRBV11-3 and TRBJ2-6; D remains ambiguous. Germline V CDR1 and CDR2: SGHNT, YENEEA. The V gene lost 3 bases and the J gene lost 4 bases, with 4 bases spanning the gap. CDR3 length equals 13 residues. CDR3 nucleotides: TGTGCCAGCAGCTTTACCGGGGCCAACGTCCTGACTTTC. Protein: CASSFTGANVLTF.

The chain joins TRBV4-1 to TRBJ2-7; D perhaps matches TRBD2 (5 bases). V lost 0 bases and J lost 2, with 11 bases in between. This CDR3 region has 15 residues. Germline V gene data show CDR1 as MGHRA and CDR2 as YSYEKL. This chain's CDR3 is CASSQDNGKAYEQYF. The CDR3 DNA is TGCGCCAGCAGCCAAGATAACGGGAAGGCCTACGAGCAGTACTTC.

Here the CDR3 DNA reads TGTGCCAGCACCCCGGGGGGGGGCGGCTACACCTTC. It translates to CASTPGGGGYTF. The chain carries TRBV7-9 and TRBJ1-2; D might be TRBD1 (6 bases). This CDR3 is 12 amino acids long. Germline lookup yields CDR1 SEHNR and CDR2 FQNEAQ (reference sequence). The ends were cut back, 7 bases at V and 8 bases at J, with 14 bases in the middle.

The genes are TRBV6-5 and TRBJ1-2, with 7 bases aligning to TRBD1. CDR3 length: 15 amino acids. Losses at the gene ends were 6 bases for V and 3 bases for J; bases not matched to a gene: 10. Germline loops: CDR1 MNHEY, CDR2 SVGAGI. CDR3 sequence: CASSRTGSADYGYTF. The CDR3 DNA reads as TGTGCCAGCAGCAGGACAGGTTCCGCGGACTATGGCTACACCTTC.

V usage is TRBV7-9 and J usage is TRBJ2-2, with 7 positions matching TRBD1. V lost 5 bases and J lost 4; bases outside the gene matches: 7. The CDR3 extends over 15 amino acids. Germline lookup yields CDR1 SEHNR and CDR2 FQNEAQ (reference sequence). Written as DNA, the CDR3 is TGTGCCAGCAGCCACCGACAGGGTGGCACCGGGGAGCTGTTTTTT. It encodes CASSHRQGGTGELFF.

The CDR3, as DNA: TGTGCCAGCAGCTTAGGATCAGAGAGGAATTCACCCCTCCACTTT. Translating it yields CASSLGSERNSPLHF. The chain carries TRBV7-2 and TRBJ1-6; the D is unclear. This CDR3 comprises 15 residues. The germline V gene has CDR1 SGHTA and CDR2 FQGNSA. V was shortened by 1 base and J by 7 bases, with 11 bases between the two germline ends.

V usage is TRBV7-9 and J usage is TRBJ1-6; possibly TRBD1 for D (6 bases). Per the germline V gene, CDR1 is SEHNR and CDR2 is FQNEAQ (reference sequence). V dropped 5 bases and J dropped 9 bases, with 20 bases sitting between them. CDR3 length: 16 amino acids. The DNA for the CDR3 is TGTGCCAGCAGCGACCCGACAGGAAAAAAGGGTTCACCCCTCCACTTT. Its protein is CASSDPTGKKGSPLHF.

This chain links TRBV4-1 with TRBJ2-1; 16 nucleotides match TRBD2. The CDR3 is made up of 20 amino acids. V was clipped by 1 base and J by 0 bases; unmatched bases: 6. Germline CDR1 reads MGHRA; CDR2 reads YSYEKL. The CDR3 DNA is TGCGCCAGCAGCCAAGCCCCGGGACTAGCGGGGGGGGGCTCCTACAATGAGCAGTTCTTC. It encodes CASSQAPGLAGGGSYNEQFF.

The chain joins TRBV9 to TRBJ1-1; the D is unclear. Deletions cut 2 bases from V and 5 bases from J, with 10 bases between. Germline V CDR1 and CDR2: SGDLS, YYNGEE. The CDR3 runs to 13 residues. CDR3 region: CASSVHRGTEAFF. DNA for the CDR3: TGTGCCAGCAGCGTTCATCGAGGTACTGAAGCTTTCTTT.

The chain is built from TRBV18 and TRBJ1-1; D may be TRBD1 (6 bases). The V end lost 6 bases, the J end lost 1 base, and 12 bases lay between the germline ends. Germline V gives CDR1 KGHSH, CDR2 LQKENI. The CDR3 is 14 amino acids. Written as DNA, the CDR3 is TGTGCCAGCTCTGGACAGCAGAGGAACACTGAAGCTTTCTTT. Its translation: CASSGQQRNTEAFF.

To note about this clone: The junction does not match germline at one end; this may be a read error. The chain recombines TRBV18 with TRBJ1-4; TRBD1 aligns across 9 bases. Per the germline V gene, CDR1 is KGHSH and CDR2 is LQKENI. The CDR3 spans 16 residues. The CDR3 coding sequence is TGTGCCAGCTCAACACCACAGGGGGCTATAAGTGAAAAACTGTTTTTT. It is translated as CASSTPQGAISEKLFF.

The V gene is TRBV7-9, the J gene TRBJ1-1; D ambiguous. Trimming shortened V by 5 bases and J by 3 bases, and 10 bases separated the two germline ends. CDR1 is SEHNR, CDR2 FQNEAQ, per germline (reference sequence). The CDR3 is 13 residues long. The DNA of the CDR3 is TGTGCCAGCAGCGTCCTTGGGGACACTGAAGCTTTCTTT. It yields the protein CASSVLGDTEAFF.